This TCR beta chain derives from a study of graft-versus-host responses after intestinal transplantation (dated by TCRdb to 2020 to 2023). Context from the whole study: Multivisceral, liver-intestinal, or isolated intestinal transplants were received by the recipients. Rather than going through the commercial service, samples from a few later patients were sequenced in-house on an Illumina MiSeq and processed with MiXCR. The cohort enrolled under 25 intestinal transplant recipients including one retransplant, and a few patients lacking pretransplant specimens were excluded. Graft-versus-host and host-versus-graft alloreactive T cell clones were tracked in the graft, circulation and bone marrow after intestinal transplantation using bulk TCR-beta CDR3 sequencing. Every recipient was given anti-thymocyte globulin induction, then maintenance tacrolimus and steroids for approximately 3 years. Alloreactive clones were identified by sequencing pre-transplant mixed lymphocyte reaction products and comparing these products with unstimulated pre-transplant donor and recipient T cells. Donor T cell macrochimerism was defined as a peak of at least 4% donor T cells among recipient peripheral blood mononuclear cells. General conclusions and limits of the study: GvH clones turned up in recipient bone marrow, with some appearing earlier in ileal mucosa or blood, a pattern consistent with an intestinal mucosal origin. Early after transplant, peak levels of circulating GvH clones were associated with declines in HvG clones. Conclusions were limited by the relatively low number and heterogeneity of intestinal transplant patients. In patients with donor T cell macrochimerism, the allografts had high GvH to HvG T cell clonal ratios.

The sample's time point label is to be understood as: cells obtained before transplantation from donor or recipient. CD3+CD4+ and CD3+CD8+ populations were FACS-sorted from unstimulated pre-transplant donor and recipient cells taken from spleen or lymph nodes. According to the germline V gene, CDR1 reads LGHNA and CDR2 reads YSLEER. The junction carries 15 bases between V and J, which are trimmed by 7 bases and 3 bases respectively. The CDR3 holds 14 amino acids from the cysteine to the phenylalanine. The kept DNA is CDR3 alone, 42 bases in frame from the first base. Concerning this clone itself: Its recognized antigen is unknown. No base qualities exist here, and no much larger clone lies one base off it.

Library preparation used the immunoSEQ multiplex PCR assay. For most patients, genomic DNA was isolated with the Qiagen DNeasy Blood and Tissue Kit and shipped frozen to Adaptive Biotechnologies for TCR sequencing. High-throughput TCR-beta CDR3 sequencing of genomic DNA from most patients was performed by Adaptive Biotechnologies. Concerning the study's data processing: TCR sequencing data were retrieved from Adaptive's ImmunoSEQ software for roughly 17 patients, whereas a few other patients were processed with MiXCR and VDJtools. CD4 versus CD8 sorting errors were corrected by removing sequences found in both subsets at a frequency ratio below 5:1. CDR3 nucleotide sequences shared by donor and recipient were removed because the origin of these sequences could not be assigned. To count as alloreactive, a clone needed at least 2-fold expansion over unstimulated cells and a minimum CFSE-low frequency of 0.002% (template counts) or 0.001% (read counts). A clone was considered mappable if detected in the sequenced pre-transplant spleen, lymph node, or MLR CFSE-low populations of the donor or recipient. Cumulative frequency of alloreactive clones was calculated as a percentage of all sequences weighted by copy number. TCRdb obtained this table from immuneACCESS and retained in-frame rearrangements with V and J assigned. These tables miss some clones; where compared with another copy, unresolved V genes account for less than half of the shortfall, and the remainder is unexplained. From that table come the V and J calls and clone size; the DNA was used to work out D and trimming. Across this sample there are tens of thousands of clones, with approximately 94% seen only once. The ten largest clones capture approximately 2% of the sample.

The receptor comes from a human donor who received an intestinal transplant. The sequencing used unstimulated CD8+ T cells sorted from spleen or lymph node cells, collected before intestinal transplant. The sequence is built from TRBV4-3 and TRBJ1-1, with TRBD1 perhaps the D gene, on 5 matching bases. The CDR3 in this case is CASKTQGMDTEAFF. The DNA sequence is given as TGCGCCAGCAAAACCCAGGGTATGGACACTGAAGCTTTCTTT.